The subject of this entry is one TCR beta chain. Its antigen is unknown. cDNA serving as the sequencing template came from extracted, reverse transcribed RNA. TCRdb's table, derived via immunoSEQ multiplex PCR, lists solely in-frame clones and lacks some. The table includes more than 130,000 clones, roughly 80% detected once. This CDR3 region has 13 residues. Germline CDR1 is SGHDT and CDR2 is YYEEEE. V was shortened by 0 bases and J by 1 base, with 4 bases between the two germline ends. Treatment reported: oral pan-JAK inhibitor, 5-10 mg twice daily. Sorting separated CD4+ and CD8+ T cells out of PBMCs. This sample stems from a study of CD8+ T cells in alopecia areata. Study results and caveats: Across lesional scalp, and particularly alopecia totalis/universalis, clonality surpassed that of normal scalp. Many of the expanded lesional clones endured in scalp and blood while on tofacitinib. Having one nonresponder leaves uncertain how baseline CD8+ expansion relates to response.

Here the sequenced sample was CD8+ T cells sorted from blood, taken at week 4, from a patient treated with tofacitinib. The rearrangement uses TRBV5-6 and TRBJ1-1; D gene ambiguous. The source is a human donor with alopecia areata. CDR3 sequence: CASSLEGNTEAFF. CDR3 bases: TGTGCCAGCAGCTTGGAAGGGAACACTGAAGCTTTCTTT.